This T cell receptor beta chain was identified during a study of shared clonotypes between healthy human individuals. This CDR3 is built from 13 residues. Germline V CDR1 and CDR2: MNHEY, SMNVEV (reference sequence). The V end lost 5 bases, the J end lost 6 bases, and 10 bases lay between the germline ends. CD45RO-negative CD8 cells positively selected for CCR7 made up the naive population, which excluded terminally differentiated effector memory CD45RA+ cells. This table comes from immunoSEQ multiplex PCR, and its TCRdb copy is limited to in-frame clones, with some not included. The profile shows about 600,000 clones, around 95% of them singletons.

The gene calls are TRBV27 and TRBJ2-2; D gene unclear. This clonotype was obtained from a woman aged 25 to 45 in good health. Material for sequencing was naive CD8+ T cells sorted from blood. The CDR3 region has the DNA TGTGCCAGCAGTCCGTCTAGTGCCGGGGAGCTGTTTTTT. As protein: CASSPSSAGELFF.